This T cell receptor (beta chain) was identified during a study of CD8 T cells in ankylosing spondylitis. Overall study findings and caveats: Some of the motif variants had earlier been found in reactive arthritis patients' fluid and blood. Seemingly characteristic of ankylosing spondylitis blood was a TCR beta motif consisting of several highly homologous variants. The study looked at matched synovial fluid samples from ankylosing spondylitis patients. Disease-linked clones were reported to be significantly enriched there.

Worth noting for this clonotype: The antigen remains unidentified.

Trimming removed 2 bases from V and 10 bases from J; junction bases left unmatched: 11. CDR1 and CDR2 from the germline V gene are SQVTM and ANQGSEA. The CDR3 is made up of 15 amino acids. Quantitative 5'-RACE with molecular barcodes produced the TCR beta libraries. TCRdb re-analysed the 5' RACE reads in MiXCR, keeping a single row per CDR3 protein. Of a few hundred thousand distinct CDR3 sequences detected, about 24% appear once; the ten largest clones hold 0.5% to 0.75%. The chain couples TRBV29-1 to TRBJ1-4, with 9 bases matching TRBD1. This TCR was sampled from a male donor with ankylosing spondylitis or in good health (not recorded which). Sequenced input: blood, either unsorted or a sorted T cell fraction (not recorded which). CDR3: CSVEYLGTDRGKLFF. The CDR3 DNA reads TGCAGCGTTGAATACCTAGGAACGGACAGGGGAAAACTGTTTTTT.